The next 6 T cell receptor beta chains were all read from a single sample in a study of blood T cell repertoires in COVID-19. TCRdb keeps only in-frame clones here, not all; method: immunoSEQ multiplex PCR. The sample consists of 400,000 to 500,000 clones, around nine tenths of them appearing once. The sample comprised PBMCs or T cells enriched from blood (not recorded which). All receptors come from a woman under 30 who had been exposed to COVID-19.

The chain has TRBV19 and TRBJ2-3; 7 bases fit TRBD2. This CDR3 spans 15 amino acids. V shed 5 bases and J 1 base; nucleotides not matched to a gene: 6. Germline values: CDR1 LNHDA, CDR2 SQIVND (reference sequence). CDR3 nucleotide sequence: TGTGCCAGTAGTTTTGAGCGGGGCCGCACAGATACGCAGTATTTT. Protein sequence: CASSFERGRTDTQYF. The variable domain in full, completed from reference TRBV19 and TRBJ2-3, reads DGGITQSPKYLFRKEGQNVTLSCEQNLNHDAMYWYRQDPGQGLRLIYYSQIVNDFQKGDIAEGYSVSREKKESFPLTVTSAQKNPTAFYLCASSFERGRTDTQYFGPGTRLTVL.

The chain uses TRBV9 and TRBJ2-7; TRBD1 matches 7 bases. CDR3 length: 14 amino acids. Germline-derived CDR1 and CDR2 are SGDLS and YYNGEE. J lost 2 bases, V lost 4 bases, and 6 bases had no gene match. CDR3 region: CASSTGTDTYEQYF. The CDR3 DNA sequence: TGTGCCAGCAGCACCGGGACAGACACCTACGAGCAGTACTTC.

This clone was recorded only once. This chain links TRBV5-1 with TRBJ2-4; 8 positions agree with TRBD2. V lost 7 bases to trimming and J lost 3 bases; unmatched junction nucleotides: 18. The CDR3 contains 18 residues. Germline values: CDR1 SGHRS, CDR2 YFSETQ. The CDR3 is CASGVWSGGTGSKNIQYF. CDR3 DNA: TGCGCCAGCGGAGTCTGGAGCGGGGGAACCGGGAGCAAAAACATTCAGTACTTC.

The genes are TRBV12-3 or TRBV12-4 and TRBJ1-1; tentative D call: TRBD1 (5 bases). V was clipped by 5 bases and J by 5 bases, with 9 bases between them. The CDR3 contains 12 residues. CDR3 in amino acids: CASSHGGTEAFF. As DNA, the CDR3 is TGTGCCAGCAGTCACGGGGGAACTGAAGCTTTCTTT.

The V and J genes are TRBV7-3 and TRBJ2-3; 14 bases match TRBD2. This CDR3 comprises 16 residues. V gave up 3 bases and J gave up 1 base; unmatched junction bases: 0. CDR1 and CDR2 from the germline V gene are SGHTA and FQGTGA. Here the CDR3 DNA reads TGTGCCAGCAGCTTGGGACTAGCGGGGGGCACAGATACGCAGTATTTT. Its translation: CASSLGLAGGTDTQYF.

The chain combines TRBV10-2 with TRBJ2-3; D is perhaps TRBD2 (7 bases). The CDR3 consists of 15 residues. The germline V gene has CDR1 WSHSY and CDR2 SAAADI. V gave up 3 bases and J gave up 1 base, with 11 bases separating them. The CDR3 here is CASSERGGGTDTQYF. CDR3 in DNA: TGCGCCAGCAGTGAAAGGGGGGGAGGCACAGATACGCAGTATTTT.